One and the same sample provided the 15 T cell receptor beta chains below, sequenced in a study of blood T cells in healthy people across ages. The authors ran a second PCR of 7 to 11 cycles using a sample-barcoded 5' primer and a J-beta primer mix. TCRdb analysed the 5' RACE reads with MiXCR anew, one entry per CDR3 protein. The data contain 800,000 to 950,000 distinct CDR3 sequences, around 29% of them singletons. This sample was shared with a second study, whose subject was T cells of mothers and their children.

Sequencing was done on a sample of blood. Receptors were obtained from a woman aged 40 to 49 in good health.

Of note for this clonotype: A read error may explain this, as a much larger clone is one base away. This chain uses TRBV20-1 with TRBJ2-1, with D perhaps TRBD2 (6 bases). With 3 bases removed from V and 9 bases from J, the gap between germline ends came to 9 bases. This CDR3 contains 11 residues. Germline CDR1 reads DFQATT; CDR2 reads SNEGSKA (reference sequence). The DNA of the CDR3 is TGCAGTGCTAGGCGGGGACTTGAGCAGTTCTTC. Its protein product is CSARRGLEQFF.

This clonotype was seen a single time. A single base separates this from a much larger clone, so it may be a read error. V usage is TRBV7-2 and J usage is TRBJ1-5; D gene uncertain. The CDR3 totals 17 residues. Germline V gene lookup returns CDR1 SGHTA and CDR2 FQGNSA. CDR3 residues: CAGSLRGAAYSNQPQHF. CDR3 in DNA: TGTGCCGGCAGCCTTAGAGGTGCGGCCTATAGCAATCAGCCCCAGCATTTT.

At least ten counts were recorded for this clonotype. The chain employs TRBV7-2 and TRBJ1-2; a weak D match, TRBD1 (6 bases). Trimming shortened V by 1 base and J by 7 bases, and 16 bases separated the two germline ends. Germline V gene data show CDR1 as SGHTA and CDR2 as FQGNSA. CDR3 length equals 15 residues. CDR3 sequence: CASSLDDAGARGYTF. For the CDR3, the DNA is TGTGCCAGCAGCTTAGATGACGCGGGGGCGCGTGGCTACACCTTC.

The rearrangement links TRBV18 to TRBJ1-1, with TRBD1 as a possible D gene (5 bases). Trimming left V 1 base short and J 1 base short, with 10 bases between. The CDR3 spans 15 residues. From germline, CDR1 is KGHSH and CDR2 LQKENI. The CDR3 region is CASSPLDTRNTEAFF. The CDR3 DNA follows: TGTGCCAGCTCACCACTGGACACACGGAACACTGAAGCTTTCTTT.

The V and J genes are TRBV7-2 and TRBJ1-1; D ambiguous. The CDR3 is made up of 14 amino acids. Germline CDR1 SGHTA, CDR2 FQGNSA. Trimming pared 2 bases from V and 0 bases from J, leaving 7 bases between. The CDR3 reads CASSLSTVNTEAFF. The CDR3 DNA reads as TGTGCCAGCAGCTTATCCACAGTGAACACTGAAGCTTTCTTT.

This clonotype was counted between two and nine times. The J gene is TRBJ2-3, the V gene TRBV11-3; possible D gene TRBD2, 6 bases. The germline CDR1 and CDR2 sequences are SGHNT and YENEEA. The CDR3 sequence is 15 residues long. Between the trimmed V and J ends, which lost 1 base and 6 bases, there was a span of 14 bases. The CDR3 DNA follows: TGTGCCAGCAGCTTAGTTCCGGGGGTCGGGGATACGCAGTATTTT. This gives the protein CASSLVPGVGDTQYF.

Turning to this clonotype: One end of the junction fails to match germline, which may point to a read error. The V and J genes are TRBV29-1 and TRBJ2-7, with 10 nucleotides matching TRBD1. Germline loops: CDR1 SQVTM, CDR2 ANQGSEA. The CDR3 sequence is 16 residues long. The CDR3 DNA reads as TGTAGCGTTGAAATCCCGGGACAGGGGCCCTACAATGAGCAGTACTTC. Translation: CSVEIPGQGPYNEQYF.

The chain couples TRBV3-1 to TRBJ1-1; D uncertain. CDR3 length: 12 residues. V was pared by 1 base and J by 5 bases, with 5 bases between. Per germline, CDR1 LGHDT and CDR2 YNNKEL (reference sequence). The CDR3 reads CASSQGQTEAFF. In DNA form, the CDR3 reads TGTGCCAGCAGCCAAGGCCAAACTGAAGCTTTCTTT.

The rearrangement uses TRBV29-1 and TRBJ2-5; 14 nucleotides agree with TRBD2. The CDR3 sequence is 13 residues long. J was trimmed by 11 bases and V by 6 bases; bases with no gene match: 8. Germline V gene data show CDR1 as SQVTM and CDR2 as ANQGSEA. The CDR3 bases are TGCAGCGTCGGGACTAGCGGGGGCCATGAGCAGTACTTC. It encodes CSVGTSGGHEQYF.

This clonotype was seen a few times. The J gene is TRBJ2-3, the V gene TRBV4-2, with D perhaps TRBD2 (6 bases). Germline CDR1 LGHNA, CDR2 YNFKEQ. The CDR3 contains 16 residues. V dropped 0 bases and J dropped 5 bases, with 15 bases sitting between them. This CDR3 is CASSQDHAGPGDTQYF. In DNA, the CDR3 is TGTGCCAGCAGCCAAGATCATGCGGGGCCGGGAGATACGCAGTATTTT.

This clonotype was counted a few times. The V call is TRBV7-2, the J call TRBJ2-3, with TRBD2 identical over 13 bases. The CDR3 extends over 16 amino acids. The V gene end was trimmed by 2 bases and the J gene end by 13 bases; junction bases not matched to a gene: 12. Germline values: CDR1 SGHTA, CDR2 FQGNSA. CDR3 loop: CASSLNPGLAGDSEYF. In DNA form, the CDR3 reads TGTGCCAGCAGCTTAAATCCCGGACTAGCGGGGGATTCTGAGTATTTT.

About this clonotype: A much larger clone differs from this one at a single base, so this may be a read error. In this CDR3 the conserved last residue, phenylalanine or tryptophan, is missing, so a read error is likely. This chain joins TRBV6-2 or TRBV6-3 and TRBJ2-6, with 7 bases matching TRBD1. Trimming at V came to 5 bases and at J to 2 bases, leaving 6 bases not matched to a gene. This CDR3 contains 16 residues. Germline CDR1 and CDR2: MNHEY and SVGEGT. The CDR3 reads CASSRLDRAGANVLTS. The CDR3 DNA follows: TGTGCCAGCAGTCGATTAGACAGGGCTGGGGCCAACGTCCTGACTTCC.

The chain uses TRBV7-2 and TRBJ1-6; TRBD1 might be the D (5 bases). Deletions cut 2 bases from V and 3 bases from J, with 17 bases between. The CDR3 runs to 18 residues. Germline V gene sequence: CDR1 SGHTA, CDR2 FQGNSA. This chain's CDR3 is CASSLRGVGRNYNSPLHF. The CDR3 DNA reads TGTGCCAGCAGCTTACGTGGGGTGGGGCGAAACTATAATTCACCCCTCCACTTT.

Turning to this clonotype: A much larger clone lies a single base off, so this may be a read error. The CDR3 coding sequence is TGTGCCAGCAGCTACAGGACAGGGATGTACGAGCAGTACTTC. Protein product: CASSYRTGMYEQYF. The rearrangement uses TRBV27 and TRBJ2-7, with TRBD1 matching 8 bases. Germline V lookup: CDR1 MNHEY, CDR2 SMNVEV (reference sequence). The CDR3 is made up of 14 amino acids. V shed 6 bases and J 4 bases; nucleotides not matched to a gene: 8.

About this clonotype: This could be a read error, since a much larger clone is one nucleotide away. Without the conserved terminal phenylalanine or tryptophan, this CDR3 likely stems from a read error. This chain's CDR3 is CASSQESRVSGYTL. For the CDR3, the DNA is TGCGCCAGCAGCCAAGAGAGCAGGGTGAGTGGCTACACCTTA. The chain employs TRBV4-3 and TRBJ1-2; TRBD1 might be the D (5 bases). V lost 0 bases, J lost 7 bases, and 12 bases lay in between. The CDR3 runs 14 residues. Germline CDR1 is LGHNA and CDR2 is YSLEER.